This T cell receptor (beta chain) was identified in a study of cytomegalovirus exposure and HLA in healthy donors. This clone appeared a single time. Its antigen is still unknown. The CDR3 is made up of 13 amino acids. The ends were cut back, 2 bases at V and 5 bases at J, with 9 bases in the middle. CDR1 is MNHNY, CDR2 SVGAGI, per germline (reference sequence). Both 60 Vbeta primers and 13 Jbeta primers went into the PCR. TCRdb's table, derived via immunoSEQ multiplex PCR, lists solely in-frame clones and lacks some. Here the sample spans about 130,000 clones, roughly four fifths being singletons. Study findings and constraints: An analysis was carried out later, and it reportedly showed fewer N-insertions in an Asian-associated ancestry cluster than the approximately 670-donor mean. The CMV antigen specificity of a few CMV-associated chains was confirmed through in vitro analysis. It was taken for granted in presence/absence analyses that sequencing depth across donors was roughly uniform.

The sequence derives from a woman aged 50 to 65 in good health and CMV-seronegative. Sequencing input: PBMCs. The chain couples TRBV6-6 to TRBJ1-2, with unresolved D. The CDR3 sequence: CASSYVQSYGYTF. CDR3 DNA sequence: TGTGCCAGCAGTTACGTACAGAGTTATGGCTACACCTTC.